Detailed here is one T cell receptor (beta chain). TCRdb fed the 5' RACE reads into MiXCR, producing one record per CDR3 protein. The table has roughly 50,000 distinct CDR3 sequences, around 26% seen once; the top ten hold about 3%. Germline CDR1 SGHRS, CDR2 YFSETQ. There are 14 residues in the CDR3. Unmatched junction bases numbered 4, after V lost 2 bases and J lost 4 bases. The sample consisted of tumor-infiltrating naive CD4+ T cells sorted from the breast tumor. The sample's subset: naive CD4+ T cells, CD4+CD45RA+CD25-. The chain links TRBV5-1 to TRBJ2-7; 9 bases agree with TRBD2. The receptor was isolated from a female donor with breast cancer. The CDR3: CASSFRSGRYEQYF. In DNA, the CDR3 is TGCGCCAGCAGCTTCAGAAGCGGGAGGTACGAGCAGTACTTC.